This T cell receptor beta chain is drawn from a study of T cells after yellow fever vaccination. Findings of the study overall: Though it reached lower strength, the secondary response hit its peak faster, day 5 versus 15. Re-detected after boosting: most primary clones, around 96% of CD4 and about 85% of CD8. Relatively few clonotypes were ones that appeared in both CD4 and CD8 compartments.

The TCR cDNA carried a universal primer site and UMIs from 5'RACE template switching. TCRdb called the 5' RACE reads again in MiXCR, with one record for every CDR3 protein. The table records more than 300,000 distinct CDR3 sequences, 6.8% of them present only once. This clonotype appeared a few times. What it recognizes is unknown. The V and J ends lost 3 bases and 0 bases respectively, with 11 bases between them. The CDR3 is made up of 15 amino acids. Germline V gene data show CDR1 as KGHSH and CDR2 as LQKENI. This chain uses TRBV18 with TRBJ1-1, with TRBD1 as a possible D gene (5 bases). This clonotype was sampled from a man aged 18 to 35 who received the YFV17D yellow fever vaccine. Sequences were derived from PBMCs, sampled around 45 days after the first yellow fever vaccination. CDR3 coding DNA: TGTGCCAGCTCACCCAGTTACAGGTTGAACACTGAAGCTTTCTTT. Protein sequence: CASSPSYRLNTEAFF.